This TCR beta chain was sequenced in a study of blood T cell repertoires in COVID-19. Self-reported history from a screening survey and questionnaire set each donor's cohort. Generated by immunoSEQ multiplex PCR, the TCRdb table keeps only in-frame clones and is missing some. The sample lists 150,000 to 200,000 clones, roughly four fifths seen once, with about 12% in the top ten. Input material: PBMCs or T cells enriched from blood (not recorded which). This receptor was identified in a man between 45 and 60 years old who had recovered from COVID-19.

The CDR3 is CASSEAPGRNTIYF. CDR3 in DNA: TGTGCCAGCAGTGAAGCTCCAGGGAGAAACACCATATATTTT. The chain uses TRBV6-1 and TRBJ1-3; maybe TRBD1 (5 bases). Germline CDR1 MNHNS, CDR2 SASEGT. This CDR3 region has 14 residues. The germline V and J ends were trimmed by 0 bases and 5 bases, with 8 bases remaining between them.